This T cell receptor (beta chain) was retrieved from a study of T cells after yellow fever vaccination. Across the whole study: Some fractions had low cell numbers, and these were prepared with SMART-Seq v4 Ultra Low Input. The study, taken as a whole, reports: Subsequent to the booster, the majority of primary-vaccination clones reappeared (96% CD4, about 90% CD8).

About this clonotype itself: Its antigen is currently unknown.

It was through 5'RACE template switching that TCR cDNA was made, with a universal primer site and UMIs added. MiXCR was run by TCRdb on the 5' RACE reads, yielding one entry per CDR3 protein. The sample shows under 150,000 distinct CDR3 sequences, nearly 15% of them seen only once. Germline-derived CDR1 and CDR2 are MNHEY and SVGEGT. This CDR3 region has 13 residues. The ends were cut back, 6 bases at V and 1 base at J, with 9 bases in the middle. The genes are TRBV6-2 or TRBV6-3 and TRBJ1-1; D unclear. The receptor was derived from a man younger than 35 who received the YFV17D yellow fever vaccine. Specimen: CD8+ T cells sorted from PBMCs, collected 5 days after the yellow fever booster vaccination. The CDR3 DNA follows: TGTGCCAGCAGCCGTACGGAGAACACTGAAGCTTTCTTT. Translating it yields CASSRTENTEAFF.